This is a list of T cell receptor beta chains from one sample in a study of naive and memory T cell subsets. TCRdb re-called the UMI-ligation and nested PCR reads with MiXCR, one entry per CDR3 protein. Of tens of thousands of distinct CDR3 sequences in the sample, approximately 9.2% were seen once. Input material: naive CD8+ T cells from blood. The receptor source for this set is a human donor in good health. Each CDR3 is given with its conserved first and last residue. D genes are given only for firm matches. Size values are once, few and many counts, or a class for expanded clones, and some rows have none.

NA	TRBV10-3	NA	TRBJ2-5	CAISRQIQETQYF	TGTGCCATCAGCCGACAGATCCAAGAGACCCAGTACTTC
NA	TRBV5-4	NA	TRBJ2-7	CASSFYGNEQYF	TGTGCCAGCAGCTTTTACGGTAACGAGCAGTACTTC
TRBD1	TRBV5-1	few	TRBJ1-2	CASSLPDRGNYGYTF	TGCGCCAGCAGCCTCCCGGACAGGGGGAACTATGGCTACACCTTC
TRBD1	TRBV27	few	TRBJ1-1	CASSSTGGPTEAFF	TGTGCCAGCAGTTCAACAGGGGGTCCCACTGAAGCTTTCTTT
NA	TRBV10-3	many	TRBJ1-6	CAISGKIKDSPLHF	TGTGCCATCAGTGGCAAGATCAAGGATTCACCCCTCCACTTT
NA	TRBV15	NA	TRBJ2-7	CATSSRRSASSDEQYF	TGTGCCACCAGCAGCCGTAGATCAGCCTCAAGCGACGAGCAGTACTTC
NA	TRBV20-1	many	TRBJ2-3	CSARPGTDTQYF	TGCAGTGCTAGACCAGGCACAGATACGCAGTATTTT
TRBD1	TRBV11-3	few	TRBJ2-1	CASSSDRGRDNEQFF	TGTGCCAGCAGCTCGGACAGGGGGCGCGATAATGAGCAGTTCTTC
NA	TRBV27	many	TRBJ2-1	CASSLAVSSYNEQFF	TGTGCCAGCAGTTTAGCGGTCAGCTCCTACAATGAGCAGTTCTTC
NA	TRBV27	few	TRBJ1-2	CATSGQPYGYTF	TGTGCCACCTCTGGACAGCCCTATGGCTACACCTTC